This T cell receptor (beta chain) was documented in a study of early T cells in non-severe SARS-CoV-2 infection. TCRdb passed the 5' RACE reads through MiXCR, listing each CDR3 protein once. This table holds just under 65,000 distinct CDR3 sequences, about 12% found once. Trimming took off 0 bases at V and 1 base at J, with 16 bases between the two ends. Germline V gene lookup returns CDR1 SGHRS and CDR2 YFSETQ. The CDR3 loop spans 17 amino acids. The chain joins TRBV5-1 to TRBJ1-1; D unclear. Material for sequencing was whole blood. The receptor's source is an adult who was a healthcare worker with PCR-confirmed SARS-CoV-2 infection or an uninfected control (not recorded which). The CDR3 spells CASSLVPSQPTNTEAFF. The CDR3 DNA reads as TGCGCCAGCAGCTTGGTACCGAGCCAACCGACGAACACTGAAGCTTTCTTT.